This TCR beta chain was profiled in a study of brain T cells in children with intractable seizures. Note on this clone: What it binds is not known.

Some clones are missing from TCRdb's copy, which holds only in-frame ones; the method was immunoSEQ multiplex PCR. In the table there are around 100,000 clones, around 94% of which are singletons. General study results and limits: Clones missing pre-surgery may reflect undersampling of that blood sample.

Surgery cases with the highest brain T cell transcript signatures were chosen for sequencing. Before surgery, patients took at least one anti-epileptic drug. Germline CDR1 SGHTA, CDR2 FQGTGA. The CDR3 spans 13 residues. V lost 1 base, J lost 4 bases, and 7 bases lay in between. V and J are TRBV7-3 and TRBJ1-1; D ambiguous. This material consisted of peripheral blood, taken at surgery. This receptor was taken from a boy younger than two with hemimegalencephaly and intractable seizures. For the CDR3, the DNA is TGTGCCAGCAGCTTAAGATCGGGCACTGAAGCTTTCTTT. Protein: CASSLRSGTEAFF.